This note documents a single T cell receptor (beta chain) sequence. Its specificity is not known. The data derive from a study of cytomegalovirus exposure and HLA in healthy donors. Overall study context: Per a later analysis, the 550 to 850 first-cohort and under 150 validation repertoires shared one platform. Study findings and constraints: Some public TCRs appeared in many individuals, while most sequences were rare. Specificity for CMV antigens was confirmed in vitro for a few of the CMV-associated chains. According to the study, roughly 180 TCR beta chains were cytomegalovirus-associated.

J lost 5 bases, V lost 7 bases, and 3 bases had no gene match. The CDR3 length is 13 residues. Germline V CDR1 and CDR2: MDHEN, SYDVKM. The repertoire was sequenced with immunoSEQ multiplex PCR; TCRdb's copy has only in-frame clones and lacks some. The table includes approximately 230,000 clones, more than 75% detected once. Sequencing input: PBMCs. The rearrangement uses TRBV28 and TRBJ2-1, with 9 bases aligning to TRBD1. This TCR was sampled from a man younger than 35 in good health and CMV-seropositive. In nucleotides, the CDR3 is TGTGCCAGCAAGGACAGGGGAGACAATGAGCAGTTCTTC. Protein: CASKDRGDNEQFF.